This T cell receptor (beta chain) originates from a study of identical twins. The study, taken as a whole, reports: Weaker excess twin sharing was seen among beta out-of-frame sequences. Memory repertoires showed no such pattern, whereas abundant cord blood beta clonotypes carried fewer insertions. Findings depended on cross-sectional statistics rather than tracking the same donors.

CDR1 and CDR2 from the germline V gene are MNHEY and SVGAGI. This CDR3 is 15 amino acids long. The V segment lost 0 bases and the J segment 4 bases; nucleotides outside the gene matches: 1. This clonotype showed up many times. Its specificity is not known. It was template switching that added a universal primer site, and there were unique molecular identifiers on the cDNA. TCRdb itself ran the 5' RACE reads through MiXCR, one entry per CDR3 protein. The sample lists under 900,000 distinct CDR3 sequences, roughly 12% occurring once. The sample was also linked to a second study, of yellow fever vaccine responses in identical twins.

The TCR sequence derives from a woman aged 18-35 years in good health. Sequenced material: PBMCs. The rearrangement links TRBV6-5 to TRBJ2-2; 8 positions match TRBD1. CDR3 coding DNA: TGTGCCAGCAGTTACTCTGGACAGGGCACCGGGGAGCTGTTTTTT. This gives the protein CASSYSGQGTGELFF.